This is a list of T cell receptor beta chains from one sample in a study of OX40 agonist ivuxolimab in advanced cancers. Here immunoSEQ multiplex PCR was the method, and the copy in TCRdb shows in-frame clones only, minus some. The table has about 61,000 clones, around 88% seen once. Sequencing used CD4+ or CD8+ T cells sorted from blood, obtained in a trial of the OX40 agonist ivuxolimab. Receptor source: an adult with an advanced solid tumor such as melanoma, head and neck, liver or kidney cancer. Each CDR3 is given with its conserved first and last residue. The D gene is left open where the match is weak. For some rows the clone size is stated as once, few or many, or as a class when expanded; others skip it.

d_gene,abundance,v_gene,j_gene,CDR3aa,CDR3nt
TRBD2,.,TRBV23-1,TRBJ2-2,CASSQSTSGRARGELFF,TGCGCCAGCAGTCAATCGACTAGCGGGAGGGCCCGGGGGGAGCTGTTTTTT
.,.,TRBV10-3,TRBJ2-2,CAISGGDTGELFF,TGTGCCATCAGTGGAGGAGACACCGGGGAGCTGTTTTTT
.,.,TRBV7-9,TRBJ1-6,CASSPWDNSPLHF,TGTGCCAGCAGCCCGTGGGATAATTCACCCCTCCACTTT
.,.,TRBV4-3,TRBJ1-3,CASSQARQSTRGNTIYF,TGCGCCAGCAGCCAAGCCAGGCAGTCGACCCGTGGAAACACCATATATTTT
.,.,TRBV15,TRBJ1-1,CATSREMNTEAFF,TGTGCCACCAGCAGAGAGATGAACACTGAAGCTTTCTTT
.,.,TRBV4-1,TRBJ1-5,CASSQAGQSNQPQHF,TGCGCCAGCAGCCAAGCCGGACAGAGCAATCAGCCCCAGCATTTT
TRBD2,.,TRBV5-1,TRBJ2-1,CASRKAGGNEQFF,TGCGCCAGCAGGAAGGCGGGGGGAAATGAGCAGTTCTTC
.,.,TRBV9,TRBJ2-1,CASSLGTGSYNEQFF,TGTGCCAGCAGCCTAGGGACCGGTTCCTACAATGAGCAGTTCTTC
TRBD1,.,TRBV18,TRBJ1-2,CASSPKDREHGYTF,TGTGCCAGCTCACCAAAGGACAGGGAACATGGCTACACCTTC
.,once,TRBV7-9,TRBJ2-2,CASSLAGSNTGELFF,TGTGCCAGCAGCTTAGCAGGGTCGAACACCGGGGAGCTGTTTTTT
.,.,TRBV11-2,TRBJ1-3,CASSLMARASGNTIYF,TGTGCCAGCAGCTTAATGGCACGGGCGTCTGGAAACACCATATATTTT
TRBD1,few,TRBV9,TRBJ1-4,CASSVGQGAGEKLFF,TGTGCCAGCAGCGTTGGACAGGGGGCGGGAGAAAAACTGTTTTTT
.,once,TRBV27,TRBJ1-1,CASSLLVGATEAFF,TGTGCCAGCAGTTTATTAGTAGGGGCTACTGAAGCTTTCTTT
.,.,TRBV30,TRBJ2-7,CAWSSGYEQYF,TGTGCCTGGAGTAGCGGTTACGAGCAGTACTTC
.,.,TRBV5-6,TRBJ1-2,CASSRARRGDYGYTF,TGTGCCAGCAGCCGCGCCAGGAGGGGCGACTATGGCTACACCTTC
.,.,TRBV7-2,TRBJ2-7,CASSLDQGRYEQYF,TGTGCCAGCAGCTTAGACCAGGGTCGGTACGAGCAGTACTTC
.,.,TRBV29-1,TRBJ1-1,CSVSGTGTEAFF,TGCAGCGTGTCAGGGACGGGCACTGAAGCTTTCTTT
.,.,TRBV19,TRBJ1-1,CASSLAGVGAEAFF,TGTGCCAGTAGTTTAGCAGGGGTGGGAGCTGAAGCTTTCTTT
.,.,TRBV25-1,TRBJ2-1,CASRGRENEQFF,TGTGCCAGCAGGGGCAGGGAGAATGAGCAGTTCTTC
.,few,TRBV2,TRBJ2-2,CASSEAPTMTGELFF,TGTGCCAGCAGTGAAGCCCCGACAATGACCGGGGAGCTGTTTTTT
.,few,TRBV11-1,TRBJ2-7,CASTAGARGEEQYF,TGTGCCAGCACGGCAGGGGCTCGAGGAGAAGAGCAGTACTTC
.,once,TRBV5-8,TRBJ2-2,CASSSGIGLDTGELFF,TGTGCCAGCAGCTCAGGGATAGGTCTGGACACCGGGGAGCTGTTTTTT
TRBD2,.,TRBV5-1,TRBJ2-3,CASSLASGKSTDTQYF,TGCGCCAGCAGCTTGGCTAGCGGGAAATCCACAGATACGCAGTATTTT
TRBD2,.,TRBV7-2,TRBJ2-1,CASSTSGRGNEQFF,TGTGCCAGCAGCACGAGCGGGAGGGGGAATGAGCAGTTCTTC
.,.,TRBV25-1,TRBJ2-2,CASNSQWTGELFF,TGTGCCTCGAATTCCCAGTGGACCGGGGAGCTGTTTTTT
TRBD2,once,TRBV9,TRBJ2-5,CASSVLAGVQETQYF,TGTGCCAGCAGCGTACTAGCGGGGGTACAAGAGACCCAGTACTTC
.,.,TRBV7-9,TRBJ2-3,CASSLKNLPTYTDTQYF,TGTGCCAGCAGCTTAAAAAACCTCCCTACCTACACAGATACGCAGTATTTT